This TCR beta chain was observed in a study of T cell responses to AZD1222 COVID-19 vaccine. Study-level results: Spike as a whole was targeted by vaccine-associated CD4 TCRs, dominant at 160-218 and 743-854. Most donors were white British, females outnumbered males, and clonal diversity was possibly underestimated. Baseline seropositivity characterized only six AZD1222 recipients. The study sampled repertoires only after the peak T cell response.

Trimming took off 3 bases at V and 4 bases at J, with 14 bases between the two ends. This CDR3 has 16 amino acids. The germline V gene encodes CDR1 SGDLS and CDR2 YYNGEE. A note on this clone: Its antigen is currently unknown.

Sequencing used immunoSEQ multiplex PCR; TCRdb keeps in-frame clones, though not all of them. Of about 54,000 clones listed, about 90% are singletons. Specimen: peripheral blood, collected on day 0 of AZD1222 vaccination. The chain carries TRBV9 and TRBJ1-6; D might be TRBD1 (6 bases). This clonotype was obtained from an adult in good health. The CDR3 coding sequence is TGTGCCAGCAGCGCCGGGGGTGGACAGTATAATTCACCCCTCCACTTT. Amino acid sequence: CASSAGGGQYNSPLHF.